The present T cell receptor beta chain was sequenced within a study of CD8+ T cells in alopecia areata. The CDR3 covers 13 residues. V dropped 2 bases and J dropped 5 bases, with 7 bases sitting between them. The germline CDR1 and CDR2 sequences are MRHNA and SNTAGT. Extraction and reverse transcription of RNA yielded cDNA as the sequencing template. Sequencing used immunoSEQ multiplex PCR; TCRdb keeps in-frame clones, though not all of them. The sample contains 120,000 to 150,000 clones, about 87% of which appear only once. This clone is large within its sample. The clonotype originates from a human donor with alopecia areata. This specimen was CD8+ T cells sorted from blood, taken at week 0. The V call is TRBV6-4, the J call TRBJ2-1; no clear D gene. The CDR3 region is CASSDTANNEQFF. The DNA of the CDR3 is TGTGCCAGCAGTGACACGGCTAACAATGAGCAGTTCTTC.